The present TCR beta chain was sequenced within a study of OX40 agonist ivuxolimab in advanced cancers. Germline V gives CDR1 LGHNA, CDR2 YSLEER. CDR3 size: 20 residues. Trimming took 0 bases from V and 1 from J, leaving 25 bases between them. Clones were sequenced by immunoSEQ multiplex PCR, and TCRdb holds only the in-frame ones, with some missing. Of 65,000 to 100,000 clones listed, 80% to 90% are singletons. The V call is TRBV4-3, the J call TRBJ2-7; weak D call: TRBD2 (5 bases). The starting material was CD4+ or CD8+ T cells sorted from blood, obtained in a trial of the OX40 agonist ivuxolimab. The TCR sequence derives from an adult with an advanced solid tumor such as melanoma, head and neck, liver or kidney cancer. The CDR3 DNA follows: TGCGCCAGCAGCCAAGATATTGATTCTGGGCGCGGCGGGTCGTCCTACGAGCAGTACTTC. Amino acid sequence: CASSQDIDSGRGGSSYEQYF.